The 27 T cell receptor beta chains below were found in one sample sequenced in a study of blood T cell repertoires in COVID-19. Clones were read by immunoSEQ multiplex PCR, and TCRdb kept only the in-frame ones, dropping some. The data contain some 73,000 clones, around nine tenths of them singletons. Sequencing input: peripheral blood. These receptors originate from a human donor in a cohort sampled during active COVID-19.

The CDR3 bases are TGCAGCGTCACAGGGGGGCAGGCCGAGCAGTACTTC. The encoded protein is CSVTGGQAEQYF. This chain joins TRBV29-1 and TRBJ2-7; TRBD1 agrees at 8 bases. Germline lookup yields CDR1 SQVTM and CDR2 ANQGSEA. The CDR3 has 12 amino acids. Trimming removed 6 bases from V and 6 bases from J; junction bases left unmatched: 7.

The chain carries TRBV7-9 and TRBJ1-4, with a possible D match to TRBD1 (5 bases). V was clipped by 6 bases and J by 0 bases, with 11 bases between them. The germline gives CDR1 SEHNR, CDR2 FQNEAQ (reference sequence). CDR3 length: 15 amino acids. This chain's CDR3 is CASSSTGSTNEKLFF. CDR3 nucleotides: TGTGCCAGCAGTTCCACAGGATCAACTAATGAAAAACTGTTTTTT. Using reference TRBV7-9 and TRBJ1-4 for the parts outside the CDR3, the full variable domain is DTGVSQNPRHKITKRGQNVTFRCDPISEHNRLYWYRQTLGQGPEFLTYFQNEAQLEKSRLLSDRFSAERPKGSFSTLEIQRTEQGDSAMYLCASSSTGSTNEKLFFGSGTQLSVL.

V usage is TRBV7-9 and J usage is TRBJ1-4; D is perhaps TRBD1 (6 bases). Trimming removed 5 bases at V and 5 bases at J, with 18 bases between. CDR3 length: 16 amino acids. Germline lookup yields CDR1 SEHNR and CDR2 FQNEAQ (reference sequence). In DNA, the CDR3 is TGTGCCAGCAGCGGACCACTACAGGGACCGAATGAAAAACTGTTTTTT. Its protein is CASSGPLQGPNEKLFF.

This clone is a singleton in its sample. The chain employs TRBV19 and TRBJ2-3, with TRBD1 matching over 8 bases. The CDR3 has 17 amino acids. V trimming: 3 bases; J trimming: 0 bases; junction bases outside the gene matches: 8. Germline V gene sequence: CDR1 LNHDA, CDR2 SQIVND (reference sequence). The CDR3 nucleotides read TGTGCCAGTAGTATGCGGGGCAGGGGGCTGAGCACAGATACGCAGTATTTT. This sequence encodes CASSMRGRGLSTDTQYF.

As DNA, the CDR3 is TGTGCCAGCAGCTCCTTGGACAGCAACACCGGGGAGCTGTTTTTT. This codes for CASSSLDSNTGELFF. J is TRBJ2-2 and V is TRBV27; possibly TRBD1 for D (6 bases). The length of the CDR3 is 15 residues. CDR1 MNHEY and CDR2 SMNVEV come from the germline V gene (reference sequence). V was clipped by 6 bases and J by 2 bases, with 13 bases between them.

The chain couples TRBV7-8 to TRBJ1-5, with a weak D call TRBD1 (5 bases). CDR3 length: 15 residues. V gave up 1 base and J gave up 0 bases, with 7 bases separating them. Germline-derived CDR1 and CDR2 are SGHVS and FQNEAQ. CDR3 nucleotide sequence: TGTGCCAGCAGCTTAGTAGGGGATAGCAATCAGCCCCAGCATTTT. Protein product: CASSLVGDSNQPQHF. Full variable domain (missing parts from reference TRBV7-8 and TRBJ1-5): GAGVSQSPRYKVAKRGQDVALRCDPISGHVSLFWYQQALGQGPEFLTYFQNEAQLDKSGLPSDRFFAERPEGSVSTLKIQRTQQEDSAVYLCASSLVGDSNQPQHFGDGTRLSIL.

The genes are TRBV15 and TRBJ1-2, with TRBD1 identical over 9 bases. This CDR3 region has 14 residues. J was trimmed by 4 bases and V by 3 bases; bases with no gene match: 3. Germline lookup yields CDR1 LNHNV and CDR2 YYDKDF (reference sequence). CDR3 nucleotides: TGTGCCACCAGCAGCGGACAGGGGTTCTATGGCTACACCTTC. It translates to CATSSGQGFYGYTF.

The rearrangement joins TRBV11-2 to TRBJ2-5; the D is unclear. Trimming pared 0 bases from V and 1 base from J, leaving 3 bases between. The CDR3 is 13 amino acids. Germline V gene lookup returns CDR1 SGHAT and CDR2 FQNNGV. CDR3 in DNA: TGTGCCAGCAGCTTAGACAGCCAAGAGACCCAGTACTTC. This codes for CASSLDSQETQYF.

This clone came up once. The chain uses TRBV7-4 and TRBJ1-1; 7 nucleotides align to TRBD1. J was trimmed by 0 bases and V by 5 bases; bases with no gene match: 6. CDR1 and CDR2 from the germline V gene are SGHVT and SQSDAQ. This CDR3 is built from 15 residues. CDR3 coding DNA: TGTGCCAGCAGCATAAGGACAGGATTGAACACTGAAGCTTTCTTT. It encodes CASSIRTGLNTEAFF.

The chain couples TRBV5-8 to TRBJ2-3; D gene uncertain. V was pared by 0 bases and J by 2 bases, with 7 bases between. CDR1 and CDR2 (germline): SGHTS, YDEGEE. The CDR3 extends over 14 amino acids. The DNA for the CDR3 is TGTGCCAGCAGCTTGGGCAGATACACAGATACGCAGTATTTT. It translates to CASSLGRYTDTQYF.

The rearrangement uses TRBV5-1 and TRBJ2-3, with TRBD2 identical over 9 bases. The ends lost 1 base at V and 1 base at J; junction bases unmatched: 7. Per the germline V gene, CDR1 is SGHRS and CDR2 is YFSETQ. This CDR3 spans 17 amino acids. Here the CDR3 reads CASSLSASGAGTDTQYF. The CDR3 nucleotides read TGCGCCAGCAGCTTGTCGGCTAGCGGGGCCGGCACAGATACGCAGTATTTT.

The chain couples TRBV5-1 to TRBJ2-1, with D perhaps TRBD1 (6 bases). Trimming stripped 2 bases from V and 0 bases from J, with 9 bases between. Germline V gene sequence: CDR1 SGHRS, CDR2 YFSETQ. CDR3 length equals 15 residues. The CDR3 sequence: CASSLLGGSYNEQFF. The CDR3 bases are TGCGCCAGCAGCTTACTAGGGGGCTCCTACAATGAGCAGTTCTTC. Combining the CDR3 with reference TRBV5-1 and TRBJ2-1 gives the whole variable domain KAGVTQTPRYLIKTRGQQVTLSCSPISGHRSVSWYQQTPGQGLQFLFEYFSETQRNKGNFPGRFSGRQFSNSRSEMNVSTLELGDSALYLCASSLLGGSYNEQFFGPGTRLTVL.

V and J are TRBV12-3 or TRBV12-4 and TRBJ1-5; 8 bases are a match to TRBD1. V trimming: 6 bases; J trimming: 2 bases; junction bases outside the gene matches: 0. This CDR3 has 13 amino acids. The CDR3 loop is CASRGQGNQPQHF. Here the CDR3 DNA reads TGTGCCAGCAGGGGACAGGGCAATCAGCCCCAGCATTTT.

The chain employs TRBV5-5 and TRBJ2-3; 11 positions agree with TRBD1. Unmatched junction bases numbered 5, after V lost 4 bases and J lost 4 bases. The V gene's germline CDR1 is SGHKS and CDR2 YYEKEE (reference sequence). The CDR3 loop spans 15 amino acids. Here the CDR3 DNA reads TGTGCCAGCAGCATAGGACAGGGGGCGGCAGATACGCAGTATTTT. It specifies CASSIGQGAADTQYF.

CDR3 bases: TGTGCCACCCAGACAGGCAATTGGGAAAAACTGTTTTTT. It encodes CATQTGNWEKLFF. The rearrangement links TRBV2 to TRBJ1-4; D may be TRBD1 (6 bases). Trimming pared 10 bases from V and 8 bases from J, leaving 17 bases between. The CDR3 runs to 13 residues. CDR1 and CDR2 (germline): SNHLY, FYNNEI. The variable domain in full, completed from reference TRBV2 and TRBJ1-4, reads EPEVTQTPSHQVTQMGQEVILRCVPISNHLYFYWYRQILGQKVEFLVSFYNNEISEKSEIFDDQFSVERPDGSNFTLKIRSTKLEDSAMYFCATQTGNWEKLFFGSGTQLSVL.

The sample holds one count of this clone. The chain combines TRBV18 with TRBJ2-5; 15 bases match TRBD2. Per the germline V gene, CDR1 is KGHSH and CDR2 is LQKENI. The V segment lost 6 bases and the J segment 5 bases; nucleotides outside the gene matches: 4. The CDR3 consists of 15 residues. CDR3 in amino acids: CASSPGLAGGETQYF. The CDR3 DNA reads as TGTGCCAGCTCCCCCGGACTAGCGGGGGGGGAGACCCAGTACTTC. Using reference TRBV18 and TRBJ2-5 for the parts outside the CDR3, the full variable domain is NAGVMQNPRHLVRRRGQEARLRCSPMKGHSHVYWYRQLPEEGLKFMVYLQKENIIDESGMPKERFSAEFPKEGPSILRIQQVVRGDSAAYFCASSPGLAGGETQYFGPGTRLLVL.

The J gene is TRBJ1-1, the V gene TRBV5-1; D is possibly TRBD1 (5 bases). V lost 1 base and J lost 0, with 10 bases in between. The CDR3 is 15 amino acids. The germline V gene encodes CDR1 SGHRS and CDR2 YFSETQ. The CDR3 nucleotides read TGCGCCAGCAGCTTGCAGACAGACGTGAACACTGAAGCTTTCTTT. Translating gives CASSLQTDVNTEAFF. The full variable domain, its missing parts supplied by reference TRBV5-1 and TRBJ1-1, is KAGVTQTPRYLIKTRGQQVTLSCSPISGHRSVSWYQQTPGQGLQFLFEYFSETQRNKGNFPGRFSGRQFSNSRSEMNVSTLELGDSALYLCASSLQTDVNTEAFFGQGTRLTVV.

The J gene is TRBJ1-2, the V gene TRBV6-5; no clear D gene. CDR1 and CDR2 (germline): MNHEY, SVGAGI. The V end was cut by 6 bases, the J end by 8 bases, with 16 bases between. The CDR3 contains 13 residues. CDR3 sequence reads: CASRRKTISGYTF. CDR3 sequence (DNA): TGTGCCAGCAGGAGAAAGACTATTTCCGGCTACACCTTC.

The genes are TRBV18 and TRBJ2-7; TRBD1 aligns across 7 bases. The germline V gene encodes CDR1 KGHSH and CDR2 LQKENI. Germline trimming cut 3 bases from V and 1 base from J; bases unmatched to any gene: 6. The CDR3 totals 15 residues. CDR3 nucleotide sequence: TGTGCCAGCTCACCGCTAGGACAGGCATCCTACGAGCAGTACTTC. Translated, it gives CASSPLGQASYEQYF.

The chain is built from TRBV6-6 and TRBJ1-1; 7 nucleotides line up with TRBD1. V lost 11 bases, J lost 2 bases, and 11 bases stayed unmatched. The CDR3 length is 14 residues. Germline values: CDR1 MNHNY, CDR2 SVGAGI (reference sequence). Written as DNA, the CDR3 is TGTGCCGCCCACCGGGACAGCTACAACACTGAAGCTTTCTTT. Protein sequence: CAAHRDSYNTEAFF.

Here the CDR3 DNA reads TGCGCCAGCAGCCCCGACGGACTGTCCTCCTACGAGCAGTACTTC. Amino acid sequence: CASSPDGLSSYEQYF. The chain employs TRBV5-1 and TRBJ2-7, with D possibly matching TRBD2 (5 bases). The V gene's germline CDR1 is SGHRS and CDR2 YFSETQ. The CDR3 totals 15 residues. Trimming took 4 bases from V and 0 from J, leaving 14 bases between them.

V and J are TRBV15 and TRBJ2-4; TRBD2 aligns across 9 bases. Germline assignment: CDR1 LNHNV and CDR2 YYDKDF (reference sequence). V lost 0 bases to trimming and J lost 1 base; unmatched junction nucleotides: 4. This CDR3 has 17 residues. CDR3 sequence reads: CATSRDLAGLAKNIQYF. In DNA form, the CDR3 reads TGTGCCACCAGCAGAGATCTAGCGGGGCTTGCCAAAAACATTCAGTACTTC.

The gene calls are TRBV5-4 and TRBJ2-6; D remains unclear. The CDR3 has 16 amino acids. The V gene's germline CDR1 is SGHNT and CDR2 YYREEE (reference sequence). V lost 1 base to trimming and J lost 1 base, with 9 bases between them. In DNA form, the CDR3 reads TGTGCCAGCAGCTTGTTTCAGGTATCTGGGGCCAACGTCCTGACTTTC. The encoded protein is CASSLFQVSGANVLTF.

This sequence joins TRBV4-3 and TRBJ2-1; 9 nucleotides agree with TRBD2. The junction had 5 bases not matched to a gene; V was cut back by 0 bases and J by 2 bases. Germline-derived CDR1 and CDR2 are LGHNA and YSLEER. The CDR3 has 17 residues. CDR3 sequence (DNA): TGCGCCAGCAGCCAAGATCAAGCTAGCGGGGCCTACAATGAGCAGTTCTTC. It specifies CASSQDQASGAYNEQFF.

The chain joins TRBV7-2 to TRBJ1-3, with unresolved D. The CDR3 has 13 amino acids. The germline V gene encodes CDR1 SGHTA and CDR2 FQGNSA. Trimming took off 8 bases at V and 3 bases at J, with 11 bases between the two ends. CDR3 DNA: TGTGCCAGCGGCCGATATGGTGGAAACACCATATATTTT. This translates into CASGRYGGNTIYF.

The chain combines TRBV9 with TRBJ1-1; weak D call: TRBD1 (6 bases). CDR1 SGDLS and CDR2 YYNGEE come from the germline V gene. The CDR3 extends over 13 amino acids. The V gene lost 0 bases and the J gene lost 3 bases, with 6 bases spanning the gap. CDR3 loop: CASSVDRDTEAFF. The CDR3 DNA is TGTGCCAGCAGCGTAGACAGGGACACTGAAGCTTTCTTT. Complete variable domain (other parts from reference TRBV9 and TRBJ1-1): DSGVTQTPKHLITATGQRVTLRCSPRSGDLSVYWYQQSLDQGLQFLIQYYNGEERAKGNILERFSAQQFPDLHSELNLSSLELGDSALYFCASSVDRDTEAFFGQGTRLTVV.

The chain couples TRBV19 to TRBJ1-4; tentatively, D is TRBD1 (5 bases). This CDR3 region has 17 residues. Trimming removed 6 bases from V and 4 bases from J, with 21 bases in between. The germline CDR1 and CDR2 sequences are LNHDA and SQIVND (reference sequence). CDR3: CASSRPGQVIYNEKLFF. As DNA, the CDR3 is TGTGCCAGTAGCAGACCAGGACAAGTCATTTATAATGAAAAACTGTTTTTT.